These 15 T cell receptor beta chains share one sample of origin, sequenced in a study of cytomegalovirus exposure and HLA in healthy donors. 60 Vbeta and 13 Jbeta primers were used in PCR. Profiling relied on immunoSEQ multiplex PCR, and the TCRdb table lists in-frame clones only, not all of them. The sample lists about 120,000 clones; about 86% were seen once. Sequencing used PBMCs. Receptors were obtained from a man aged 40-50 years in good health and CMV-seronegative.

This sequence joins TRBV6-5 and TRBJ1-1, with a tentative D call TRBD1 (6 bases). The germline V gene encodes CDR1 MNHEY and CDR2 SVGAGI. V dropped 6 bases and J dropped 3 bases, with 11 bases sitting between them. CDR3 length: 13 residues. CDR3 DNA sequence: TGTGCCAGCAGAAGATCAGGGGACACTGAAGCTTTCTTT. It specifies CASRRSGDTEAFF.

The CDR3 region has the DNA TGTGCCAGCAGCTTAATTAGCGGGGGACGCACAGATACGCAGTATTTT. Protein sequence: CASSLISGGRTDTQYF. V is TRBV7-9 and J is TRBJ2-3; 9 bases match TRBD2. This CDR3 has 16 amino acids. Germline loops: CDR1 SEHNR, CDR2 FQNEAQ (reference sequence). With V trimmed by 2 bases and J by 1 base, 4 bases remained unmatched.

The chain uses TRBV4-1 and TRBJ1-5; TRBD1 might be the D (6 bases). CDR3 length equals 14 residues. Germline lookup yields CDR1 MGHRA and CDR2 YSYEKL. Trimming took off 4 bases at V and 5 bases at J, with 12 bases between the two ends. The CDR3: CASSPGQSYQPQHF. CDR3 DNA: TGCGCCAGCAGCCCTGGACAGTCGTATCAGCCCCAGCATTTT.

The chain joins TRBV27 to TRBJ1-1; 10 bases are shared with TRBD1. The junction had 3 bases not matched to a gene; V was cut back by 5 bases and J by 0 bases. Germline V lookup: CDR1 MNHEY, CDR2 SMNVEV (reference sequence). This CDR3 has 15 residues. The CDR3 DNA sequence: TGTGCCAGCAGTCCAGACAGGGGGCTGAACACTGAAGCTTTCTTT. Encoded protein: CASSPDRGLNTEAFF.

The count of this clone is one. The chain has TRBV19 and TRBJ1-1; D is perhaps TRBD1 (6 bases). V gave up 4 bases and J gave up 0 bases, with 12 bases separating them. This CDR3 has 15 residues. Germline V lookup: CDR1 LNHDA, CDR2 SQIVND (reference sequence). CDR3 coding DNA: TGTGCCAGTAGTACTCCAGGGGCCATGAACACTGAAGCTTTCTTT. The encoded protein is CASSTPGAMNTEAFF. The variable domain in full, with the rest retrieved from reference TRBV19 and TRBJ1-1, is DGGITQSPKYLFRKEGQNVTLSCEQNLNHDAMYWYRQDPGQGLRLIYYSQIVNDFQKGDIAEGYSVSREKKESFPLTVTSAQKNPTAFYLCASSTPGAMNTEAFFGQGTRLTVV.

This chain uses TRBV18 with TRBJ2-3, with TRBD2 matching 13 bases. The V gene end was trimmed by 0 bases and the J gene end by 1 base; junction bases not matched to a gene: 1. The CDR3 has 17 amino acids. Germline V CDR1 and CDR2: KGHSH, LQKENI. The CDR3 sequence: CASSPPGLAGGTDTQYF. In DNA, the CDR3 is TGTGCCAGCTCACCACCAGGACTAGCGGGGGGCACAGATACGCAGTATTTT.

The V call is TRBV5-4, the J call TRBJ2-5; D might be TRBD2 (5 bases). This CDR3 region has 17 residues. V was trimmed by 3 bases and J by 5 bases, leaving 23 bases between them. Germline CDR1 is SGHNT and CDR2 is YYREEE (reference sequence). The CDR3 DNA is TGTGCCAGCAGCTCCGGGATGAGTCCTCTAGACGGGGAGACCCAGTACTTC. It yields the protein CASSSGMSPLDGETQYF.

This chain connects TRBV28 to TRBJ1-5, with D hard to call. V lost 4 bases to trimming and J lost 8 bases, with 9 bases between them. This CDR3 spans 12 amino acids. Germline CDR1 is MDHEN and CDR2 is SYDVKM. DNA for the CDR3: TGTGCCAGCAGTTCCACGTTAGAGCCCCAGCATTTT. This encodes CASSSTLEPQHF. Based on the CDR3 plus reference TRBV28 and TRBJ1-5, the full variable domain is DVKVTQSSRYLVKRTGEKVFLECVQDMDHENMFWYRQDPGLGLRLIYFSYDVKMKEKGDIPEGYSVSREKKERFSLILESASTNQTSMYLCASSSTLEPQHFGDGTRLSIL.

This clone was counted once. The chain carries TRBV6-5 and TRBJ1-1; 7 nucleotides match TRBD1. Per the germline V gene, CDR1 is MNHEY and CDR2 is SVGAGI. Germline trimming cut 5 bases from V and 10 bases from J; bases unmatched to any gene: 13. The CDR3 runs 14 residues. DNA for the CDR3: TGTGCCAGCAGTCCACTGGACAGCTCAGGGGGAGCTTTCTTT. It specifies CASSPLDSSGGAFF.

This clone was observed once. This chain connects TRBV30 to TRBJ1-1; D perhaps matches TRBD1 (5 bases). Per germline, CDR1 GTSNPN and CDR2 SVGIG (reference sequence). V was trimmed by 5 bases and J by 7 bases, leaving 20 bases between them. The CDR3 extends over 14 amino acids. The chain's CDR3 is CAWLPLPQASEAFF. In nucleotides, the CDR3 is TGTGCCTGGCTCCCCTTACCACAGGCAAGTGAAGCTTTCTTT.

The V gene is TRBV28, the J gene TRBJ1-3, with TRBD1 matching over 10 bases. The germline gives CDR1 MDHEN, CDR2 SYDVKM. CDR3 length equals 16 residues. The ends lost 6 bases at V and 6 bases at J; junction bases unmatched: 11. In nucleotides, the CDR3 is TGTGCCAGCAGAGCCCCTCCGGGACAGGGGACAAACACCATATATTTT. Translation: CASRAPPGQGTNTIYF.

Points on this clone: The junction departs from germline at one end; a sequencing error may be responsible. This chain uses TRBV2 with TRBJ2-1; D possibly corresponds to TRBD1 (5 bases). The CDR3 consists of 14 residues. The germline gives CDR1 SNHLY, CDR2 FYNNEI. The CDR3 sequence: CASTPRVSDNEQFF. The CDR3 nucleotides are TGTGCCAGCACCCCCAGGGTCTCCGACAATGAGCAGTTCTTC.

V gene TRBV4-2 combines with J gene TRBJ2-1; 8 positions match TRBD2. V lost 1 base, J lost 8 bases, and 7 bases stayed unmatched. In germline, CDR1 is LGHNA, CDR2 YNFKEQ. This CDR3 comprises 15 residues. CDR3 protein: CASSQGPGGQDEQFF. CDR3 sequence (DNA): TGTGCCAGCAGCCAAGGACCGGGGGGGCAGGATGAGCAGTTCTTC.

This clone appeared a few times. V gene TRBV6-4 combines with J gene TRBJ2-3; 12 bases align to TRBD2. CDR1 and CDR2 (germline): MRHNA, SNTAGT. The CDR3 loop spans 15 amino acids. The trim removed 6 bases at V and 2 bases at J, leaving 3 bases unmatched. CDR3 loop: CASSLAGGNTDTQYF. CDR3 sequence (DNA): TGTGCCAGCAGCCTAGCGGGGGGGAACACAGATACGCAGTATTTT.

A word on this clone: Other DNA sequences in the sample encode the same CDR3. V is TRBV10-3 and J is TRBJ1-5, with TRBD1 identical over 9 bases. In germline, CDR1 is ENHRY, CDR2 SYGVKD. Germline trimming cut 4 bases from V and 7 bases from J; bases unmatched to any gene: 2. This CDR3 has 13 amino acids. CDR3 bases: TGTGCCATCAGTGGGACAGGGGACCAGCCCCAGCATTTT. As protein: CAISGTGDQPQHF.